This TCR beta chain came from a study of beta chain features in type 1 diabetes. About the study: Across the samples, some 99 million sorted cells were examined in total. Broader study findings: In every one of the four CD4+ subsets, TCRB CDR3s were moderately but significantly shorter in Type 1 diabetes patients. Relative to healthy donors, patients appeared to have naive, central memory and Treg TCRB repertoires that were more similar. A potential influence of HLA type upon TCRB rearrangement remained unresolved herein.

The authors reverse transcribed all of the isolated RNA, so sequencing captured expressed TCRB transcripts. Generated by immunoSEQ multiplex PCR, the TCRdb table keeps only in-frame clones and is missing some. The sample records 600,000 or so clones, around an eighth being singletons. The CDR3 loop spans 15 amino acids. Germline loops: CDR1 SGHRS, CDR2 YFSETQ. V shed 1 base, J shed 0 bases, and the junction held 2 bases outside the gene matches. Of note for this clone: The antigen remains undetermined.

This sequence originates from a man in his late teens or twenties with type 1 diabetes. The sequencing sample was made of naive CD4+ T cells from blood. The chain uses TRBV5-1 and TRBJ2-5, with 8 positions matching TRBD1. The CDR3 protein is CASSLLGQDQETQYF. For the CDR3, the DNA is TGCGCCAGCAGCTTGTTGGGACAGGACCAAGAGACCCAGTACTTC. Full variable domain (missing parts from reference TRBV5-1 and TRBJ2-5): KAGVTQTPRYLIKTRGQQVTLSCSPISGHRSVSWYQQTPGQGLQFLFEYFSETQRNKGNFPGRFSGRQFSNSRSEMNVSTLELGDSALYLCASSLLGQDQETQYFGPGTRLLVL.